This T cell receptor beta chain was documented in a study of control samples from healthy donors and cancer patients. Per the germline V gene, CDR1 is MDHEN and CDR2 is SYDVKM. The ends lost 2 bases at V and 6 bases at J; junction bases unmatched: 2. There are 14 residues in the CDR3. Here immunoSEQ multiplex PCR was the method, and the copy in TCRdb shows in-frame clones only, minus some. Here the sample spans some 160,000 clones, 90% to 95% being singletons. This clonotype originated in a woman aged 25 to 39 in good health. The rearrangement uses TRBV28 and TRBJ2-7; TRBD1 matches 12 bases. The sequenced material came from blood. CDR3 loop: CASSLGDRGPEQYF. In nucleotides, the CDR3 is TGTGCCAGCAGTTTAGGGGACAGGGGGCCCGAGCAGTACTTC.